This T cell receptor (beta chain) was identified during a study of beta chain features in type 1 diabetes. Study information: Cell yields, age and gender were similar between patients and healthy donors. Study-wide points: Any PCR bias toward short templates would affect both groups alike. For Type 1 diabetes patients, all four CD4+ subsets carried TCRB CDR3s that were moderately but significantly shorter.

What was sequenced were expressed TCRB transcripts, since all of the isolated RNA had been reverse transcribed. Clones were read by immunoSEQ multiplex PCR, and TCRdb kept only the in-frame ones, dropping some. The sample contains hundreds of thousands of clones, about a sixth of which appear only once. CDR3 size: 15 residues. The germline V gene has CDR1 SGHRS and CDR2 YFSETQ. The ends were cut back, 5 bases at V and 0 bases at J, with 9 bases in the middle. This clone appeared a few times. Its antigen is unidentified. This TCR was sampled from a young woman in good health. Sequencing used naive CD4+ T cells from blood. The V call is TRBV5-1, the J call TRBJ2-6, with a weak D call TRBD2 (6 bases). The DNA of the CDR3 is TGCGCCAGCAGGGGGACTGCCTCTGGGGCCAACGTCCTGACTTTC. Residues: CASRGTASGANVLTF.